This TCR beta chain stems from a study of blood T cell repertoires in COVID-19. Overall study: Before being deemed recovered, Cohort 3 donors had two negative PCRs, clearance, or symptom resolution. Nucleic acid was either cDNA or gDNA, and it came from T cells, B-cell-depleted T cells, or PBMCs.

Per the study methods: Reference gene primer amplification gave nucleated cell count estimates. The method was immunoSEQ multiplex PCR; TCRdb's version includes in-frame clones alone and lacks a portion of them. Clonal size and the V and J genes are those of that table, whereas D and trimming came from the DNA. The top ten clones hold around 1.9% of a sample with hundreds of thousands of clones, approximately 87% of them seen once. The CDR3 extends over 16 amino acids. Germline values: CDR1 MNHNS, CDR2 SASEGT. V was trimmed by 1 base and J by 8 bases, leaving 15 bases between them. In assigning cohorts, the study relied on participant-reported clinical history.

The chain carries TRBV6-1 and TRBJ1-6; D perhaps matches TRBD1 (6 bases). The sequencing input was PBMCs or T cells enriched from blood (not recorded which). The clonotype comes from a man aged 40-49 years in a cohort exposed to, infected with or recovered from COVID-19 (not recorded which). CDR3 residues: CASSEVLRGTDSPLHF. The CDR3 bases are TGTGCCAGCAGTGAAGTCCTGAGGGGGACGGATTCACCCCTCCACTTT.